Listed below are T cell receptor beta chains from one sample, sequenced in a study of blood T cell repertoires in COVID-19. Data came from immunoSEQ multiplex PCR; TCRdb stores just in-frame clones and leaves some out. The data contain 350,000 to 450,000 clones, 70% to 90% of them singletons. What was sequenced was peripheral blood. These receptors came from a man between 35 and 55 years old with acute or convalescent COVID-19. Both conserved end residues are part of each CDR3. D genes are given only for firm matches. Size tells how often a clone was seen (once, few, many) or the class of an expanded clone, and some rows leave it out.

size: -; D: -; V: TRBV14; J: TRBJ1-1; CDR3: CASSRIPGQGNTEAFF; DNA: TGTGCCAGCAGCCGGATCCCGGGACAAGGGAACACTGAAGCTTTCTTT
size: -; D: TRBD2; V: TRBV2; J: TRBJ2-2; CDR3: CAFSGEDTGELFF; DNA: TGTGCGTTTAGCGGGGAAGACACCGGGGAGCTGTTTTTT
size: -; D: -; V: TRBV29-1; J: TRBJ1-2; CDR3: CSVEDMGAGYTF; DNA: TGCAGCGTTGAAGACATGGGGGCTGGCTACACCTTC
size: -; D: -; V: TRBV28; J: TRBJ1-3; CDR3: CASSGRVGGSDSGNTIYF; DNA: TGTGCCAGCAGTGGAAGAGTAGGCGGCTCGGACTCTGGAAACACCATATATTTT
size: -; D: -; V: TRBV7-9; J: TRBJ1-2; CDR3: CASSWADPSYGYTF; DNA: TGTGCCAGCAGCTGGGCAGACCCTAGCTACGGCTACACCTTC
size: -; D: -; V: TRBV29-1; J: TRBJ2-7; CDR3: CSVTPPGGRTYEQYF; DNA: TGCAGCGTCACCCCCCCCGGGGGACGAACCTACGAGCAGTACTTC
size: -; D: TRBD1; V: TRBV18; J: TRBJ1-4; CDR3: CASSPSGGTNEKLFF; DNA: TGTGCCAGCTCCCCTTCAGGGGGCACTAATGAAAAACTGTTTTTT
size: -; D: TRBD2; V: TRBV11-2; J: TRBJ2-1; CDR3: CASSILAGGNEQFF; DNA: TGTGCCAGCAGCATACTAGCGGGAGGAAATGAGCAGTTCTTC
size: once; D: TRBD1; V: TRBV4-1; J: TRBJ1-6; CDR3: CASSQEDRGASSPLHF; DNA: TGCGCCAGCAGCCAAGAGGACAGGGGCGCTAGTTCACCCCTCCACTTT
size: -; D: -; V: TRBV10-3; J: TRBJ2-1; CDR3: CAISESDEQFF; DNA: TGTGCCATCAGTGAGTCCGATGAGCAGTTCTTC
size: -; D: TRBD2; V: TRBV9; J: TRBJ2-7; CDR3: CASSPRGGRGEQYF; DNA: TGTGCCAGCAGCCCGCGGGGGGGCCGGGGGGAGCAGTACTTC
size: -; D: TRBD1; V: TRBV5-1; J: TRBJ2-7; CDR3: CASRRNRDRPYEQYF; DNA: TGCGCCAGCAGACGGAACCGGGACAGACCCTACGAGCAGTACTTC
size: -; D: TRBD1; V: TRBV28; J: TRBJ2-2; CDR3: CASSETYGTGQNTGELFF; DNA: TGTGCCAGCAGTGAGACCTATGGGACAGGGCAGAACACCGGGGAGCTGTTTTTT
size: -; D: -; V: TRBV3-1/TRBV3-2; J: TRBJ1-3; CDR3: CASSQDRVSGNTIYF; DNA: TGTGCCAGCAGCCAAGATCGTGTTTCTGGAAACACCATATATTTT
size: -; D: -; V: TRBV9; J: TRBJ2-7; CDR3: CASSVAGAYEQYF; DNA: TGTGCCAGCAGCGTAGCGGGGGCCTACGAGCAGTACTTC
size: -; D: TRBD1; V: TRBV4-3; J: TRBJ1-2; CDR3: CASSQGPTGGFYGYTF; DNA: TGCGCCAGCAGCCAAGGCCCGACAGGGGGCTTTTATGGCTACACCTTC
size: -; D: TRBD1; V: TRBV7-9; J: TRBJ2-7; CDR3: CASSLVQGANSEQYF; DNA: TGTGCCAGCAGCTTAGTCCAGGGGGCGAATTCCGAGCAGTACTTC
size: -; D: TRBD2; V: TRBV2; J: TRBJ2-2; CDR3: CASSASGSPGELFF; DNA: TGTGCCAGCAGTGCCAGCGGGAGCCCCGGGGAGCTGTTTTTT
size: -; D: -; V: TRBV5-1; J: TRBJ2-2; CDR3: CASSPGNGELFF; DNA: TGCGCCAGCAGCCCCGGGAACGGGGAGCTGTTTTTT
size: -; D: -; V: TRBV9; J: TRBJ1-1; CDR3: CASSALSNTEAFF; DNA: TGTGCCAGCAGCGCCCTTTCGAACACTGAAGCTTTCTTT
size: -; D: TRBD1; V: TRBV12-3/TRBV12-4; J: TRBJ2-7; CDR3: CASSLAGGSEQYF; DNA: TGTGCCAGCAGTTTGGCAGGGGGATCCGAGCAGTACTTC
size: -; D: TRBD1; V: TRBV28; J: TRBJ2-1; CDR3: CASTKGGQGYNEQFF; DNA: TGTGCCAGCACCAAAGGGGGACAGGGGTACAATGAGCAGTTCTTC
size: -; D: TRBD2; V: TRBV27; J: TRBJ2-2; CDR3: CASSPSTLAALNTGELFF; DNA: TGTGCCAGCAGTCCATCTACCCTAGCGGCCCTGAACACCGGGGAGCTGTTTTTT
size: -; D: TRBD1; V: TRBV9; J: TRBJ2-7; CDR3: CASSVGGTGKSYEQYF; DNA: TGTGCCAGCAGCGTAGGGGGGACAGGGAAATCCTACGAGCAGTACTTC
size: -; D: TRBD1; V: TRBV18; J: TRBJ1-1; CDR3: CASSPRQGRDTEAFF; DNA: TGTGCCAGCTCACCACGACAGGGGCGCGACACTGAAGCTTTCTTT
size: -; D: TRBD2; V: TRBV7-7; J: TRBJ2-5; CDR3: CASSLGGLAQETQYF; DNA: TGTGCTAGCAGCCTAGGCGGACTAGCGCAAGAGACCCAGTACTTC
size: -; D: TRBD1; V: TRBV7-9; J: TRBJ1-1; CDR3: CASSFQPGTANTEAFF; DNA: TGTGCCAGCAGCTTCCAGCCCGGGACAGCGAACACTGAAGCTTTCTTT
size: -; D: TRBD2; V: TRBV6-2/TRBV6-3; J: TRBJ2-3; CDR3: CASSYTTSGRTERDTQYF; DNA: TGTGCCAGCAGTTACACGACTAGCGGGCGAACCGAGCGGGATACGCAGTATTTT
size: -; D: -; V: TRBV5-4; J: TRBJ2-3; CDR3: CASHLRTDTQYF; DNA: TGTGCCAGCCACCTACGCACAGATACGCAGTATTTT
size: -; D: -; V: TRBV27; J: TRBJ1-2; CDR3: CASSLRADYGYTF; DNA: TGTGCCAGCAGTTTGCGGGCAGACTATGGCTACACCTTC
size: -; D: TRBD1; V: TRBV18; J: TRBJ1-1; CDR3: CASSRTGAMNTEAFF; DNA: TGTGCCAGCTCAAGGACAGGGGCAATGAACACTGAAGCTTTCTTT
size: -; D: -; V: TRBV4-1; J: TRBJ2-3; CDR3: CASSPTTDGTQYF; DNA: TGCGCCAGCAGCCCAACGACAGACGGGACGCAGTATTTT
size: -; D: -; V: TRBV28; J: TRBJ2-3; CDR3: CASSSDISTDTQYF; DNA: TGTGCCAGCAGCTCGGACATCAGCACAGATACGCAGTATTTT
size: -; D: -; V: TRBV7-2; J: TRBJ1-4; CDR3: CASSFGLTNEKLFF; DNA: TGTGCCAGCAGCTTCGGGTTAACTAATGAAAAACTGTTTTTT
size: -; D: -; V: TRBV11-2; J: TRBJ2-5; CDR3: CASGMMSWETQYF; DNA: TGTGCCAGCGGTATGATGAGCTGGGAGACCCAGTACTTC
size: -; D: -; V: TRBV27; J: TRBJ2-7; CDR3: CASSLQGSYEQYF; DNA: TGTGCCAGCAGTTTACAGGGGAGCTACGAGCAGTACTTC
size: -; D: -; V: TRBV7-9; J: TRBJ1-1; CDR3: CASSLVIGTEAFF; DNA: TGTGCCAGCAGCTTAGTAATCGGCACTGAAGCTTTCTTT
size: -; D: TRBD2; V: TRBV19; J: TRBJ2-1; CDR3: CASSIDGTKAGAFLNEQFF; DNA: TGTGCCAGTAGTATAGATGGTACGAAAGCGGGAGCCTTCCTCAATGAGCAGTTCTTC
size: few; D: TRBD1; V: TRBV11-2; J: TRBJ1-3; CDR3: CASSLVQGTAGNTIYF; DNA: TGTGCCAGCAGCTTAGTACAGGGGACCGCTGGAAACACCATATATTTT
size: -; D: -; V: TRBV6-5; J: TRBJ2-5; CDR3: CASSRGGMEETQYF; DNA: TGTGCCAGCTCAAGGGGGGGAATGGAGGAGACCCAGTACTTC
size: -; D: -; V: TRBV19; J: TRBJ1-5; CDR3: CASSSDTSYSNQPQHF; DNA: TGTGCCAGTAGCTCAGATACCTCTTATAGCAATCAGCCCCAGCATTTT
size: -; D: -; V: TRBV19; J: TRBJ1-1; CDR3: CASRVAGFAFF; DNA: TGTGCCAGTAGGGTAGCAGGGTTTGCTTTCTTT
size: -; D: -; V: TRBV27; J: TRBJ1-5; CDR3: CASSRPNQPQHF; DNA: TGTGCCAGCAGTCGTCCCAATCAGCCCCAGCATTTT
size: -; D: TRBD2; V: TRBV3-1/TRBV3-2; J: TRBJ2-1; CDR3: CASSMVLARNEQFF; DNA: TGTGCCAGCAGCATGGTACTAGCGCGGAATGAGCAGTTCTTC
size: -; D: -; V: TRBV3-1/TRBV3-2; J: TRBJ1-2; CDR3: CASSQGNSYGYTF; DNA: TGTGCCAGCAGCCAAGGTAACAGCTATGGCTACACCTTC
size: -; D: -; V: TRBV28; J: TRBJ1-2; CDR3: CASSFVDYGYTF; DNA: TGTGCCAGCAGTTTTGTCGACTATGGCTACACCTTC
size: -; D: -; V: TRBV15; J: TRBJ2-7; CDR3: CATSTPETTGYEQYF; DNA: TGTGCCACCTCTACTCCAGAGACCACAGGGTACGAGCAGTACTTC
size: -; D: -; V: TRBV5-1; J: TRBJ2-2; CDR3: CASSFGGRGTGELFF; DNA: TGCGCCAGCAGCTTCGGGGGACGGGGCACCGGGGAGCTGTTTTTT